This T cell receptor (beta chain) stems from a study of response to subunit inactivated influenza vaccine. Findings of the study overall: With each seasonal influenza vaccination, the authors suggested, few new T cells are recruited.

This clonotype turned up a few times. What it binds is not known. V was pared by 6 bases and J by 5 bases, with 8 bases between. This CDR3 spans 12 amino acids. Germline CDR1 LGHDT, CDR2 YNNKEL (reference sequence). A single record per CDR3 protein comes from TCRdb applying MiXCR to the RT-PCR reads. The sample holds a few hundred thousand distinct CDR3 sequences, 12% seen once. The receptor comes from a man aged 50 to 59 who received an inactivated influenza vaccine. The V call is TRBV3-1, the J call TRBJ2-1; D gene unclear. Sequences were derived from non-naive T cells sorted from PBMCs, sampled around 15 days before vaccination. The DNA of the CDR3 is TGTGCCAGCAGGGCAGCAAACAATGAGCAGTTCTTC. Encoded protein: CASRAANNEQFF.